The next 6 T cell receptor beta chains were all read from a single sample in a study of cytomegalovirus exposure and HLA in healthy donors (dated by TCRdb to 2016 to 2017). Libraries were prepared through the immunoSEQ multiplex PCR assay. For the multiplex PCR, a mixture combining 60 forward primers for TCR Vbeta segments and 13 reverse primers for TCR Jbeta segments was used. TCRdb carries this immuneACCESS record with in-frame sequences only. Its versions omit some clonotypes, under half of them owing to an unresolved V gene in the studies checked, with the rest unexplained. The sample table records more than 150,000 clones; 80% of these occur just once. The leading ten clones occupy less than 1.5% of the sample. What was sequenced was PBMCs. These receptors all come from a girl aged 5-17 years in good health and CMV-seropositive.

This sequence joins TRBV11-2 and TRBJ1-4; D perhaps matches TRBD1 (5 bases). The CDR3 covers 15 residues. V lost 6 bases to trimming and J lost 4 bases, with 15 bases between them. From germline, CDR1 is SGHAT and CDR2 FQNNGV. In DNA, the CDR3 is TGTGCCAGCAGGCTCCAGGGCGTCGGTAATGAAAAACTGTTTTTT. Protein sequence: CASRLQGVGNEKLFF.

V gene TRBV5-8 combines with J gene TRBJ1-2, with D maybe TRBD1 (6 bases). Trimming cost V 0 bases and J 2 bases, with 11 bases left between them. The V gene's germline CDR1 is SGHTS and CDR2 YDEGEE. The CDR3 consists of 15 residues. The DNA for the CDR3 is TGTGCCAGCAGCTTGGGGCAGGGGAGAAACTATGGCTACACCTTC. As protein: CASSLGQGRNYGYTF.

This clone was detected only a few times. The J gene is TRBJ2-7, the V gene TRBV18, with TRBD2 matching 8 bases. Looked up from germline, CDR1 is KGHSH and CDR2 is LQKENI. The CDR3 is 15 amino acids. The V and J ends lost 5 bases and 1 base, in that order; junction bases with no gene match: 7. The CDR3 nucleotides are TGTGCCAGCTCATCCCTAGCGGGCGCTTCCTACGAGCAGTACTTC. Translated, it gives CASSSLAGASYEQYF.

This clone came up a few times. V gene TRBV5-1 combines with J gene TRBJ2-3; 9 nucleotides agree with TRBD2. V dropped 5 bases and J dropped 3; count of bases not matched to a gene: 16. The germline gives CDR1 SGHRS, CDR2 YFSETQ. The CDR3 spans 18 residues. CDR3 DNA: TGCGCCAGCAGTCCCCGCAGTCGTAGCGGGAGTGGAACAGATACGCAGTATTTT. Translated: CASSPRSRSGSGTDTQYF.

The V call is TRBV19, the J call TRBJ2-1; TRBD1 agrees at 8 bases. Trimming took 4 bases from V and 5 from J; bases not matched to a gene: 4. CDR1 and CDR2 (germline): LNHDA, SQIVND (reference sequence). The CDR3 has 14 residues. CDR3 coding DNA: TGTGCCAGTAGTACCACAGGGGGTGACAATGAGCAGTTCTTC. Translating gives CASSTTGGDNEQFF.

The rearrangement uses TRBV5-8 and TRBJ2-7; 7 bases agree with TRBD2. After removal of 7 bases from V and 0 bases from J, the junction contained 4 bases not matched to a gene. The CDR3 contains 13 residues. Germline-derived CDR1 and CDR2 are SGHTS and YDEGEE. CDR3 region: CASGAGISYEQYF. In nucleotides, the CDR3 is TGTGCCAGCGGAGCGGGGATCTCCTACGAGCAGTACTTC.